Below, 5 T cell receptor beta chains from the same sample are listed, as sequenced in a study of T cell changes during pregnancy in multiple sclerosis. TCRdb keeps only in-frame clones here, not all; method: immunoSEQ multiplex PCR. The sample holds about 87,000 clones, just over 90% seen once. This specimen was peripheral blood, taken in the third trimester of pregnancy. The receptors were sampled from a female donor in good health, enrolled as a control in a pregnancy study.

The chain recombines TRBV6-1 with TRBJ2-3, with 8 bases matching TRBD1. The CDR3 runs to 15 residues. Trimming cost V 1 base and J 4 bases; bases outside gene matches: 4. Germline V lookup: CDR1 MNHNS, CDR2 SASEGT. CDR3 in amino acids: CASSEGLTGADTQYF. The CDR3 region has the DNA TGTGCCAGCAGTGAAGGGCTGACAGGGGCAGATACGCAGTATTTT.

The rearrangement joins TRBV18 to TRBJ2-2, with a weak D call TRBD1 (5 bases). Deletions cut 0 bases from V and 0 bases from J, with 8 bases between. The CDR3 has 16 residues. Germline CDR1 KGHSH, CDR2 LQKENI. The CDR3 protein is CASSPPVRANTGELFF. For the CDR3, the DNA is TGTGCCAGCTCACCACCGGTCAGGGCGAACACCGGGGAGCTGTTTTTT.

The chain links TRBV10-3 to TRBJ2-3, with a weak D call TRBD2 (6 bases). CDR3 length: 15 amino acids. The V end lost 8 bases, the J end lost 2 bases, and 17 bases lay between the germline ends. The germline V gene has CDR1 ENHRY and CDR2 SYGVKD. This CDR3 reads CAISGREDPTDTQYF. CDR3 bases: TGTGCCATCTCAGGGCGGGAAGATCCCACAGATACGCAGTATTTT.

This clone appeared a single time. The chain is built from TRBV18 and TRBJ2-3; TRBD2 matches at 12 bases. J lost 2 bases, V lost 4 bases, and 4 bases had no gene match. Germline-derived CDR1 and CDR2 are KGHSH and LQKENI. The CDR3 has 16 amino acids. The CDR3 DNA reads TGTGCCAGCTCACAAGGACTAGCGGGGACCACAGATACGCAGTATTTT. It translates to CASSQGLAGTTDTQYF.

The rearrangement links TRBV7-2 to TRBJ2-7; 14 positions agree with TRBD2. J was trimmed by 4 bases and V by 5 bases; bases with no gene match: 4. The V gene's germline CDR1 is SGHTA and CDR2 FQGNSA. The length of the CDR3 is 15 residues. This chain's CDR3 is CASSQGLAGAYEQYF. In DNA form, the CDR3 reads TGTGCCAGCAGCCAGGGACTAGCGGGAGCTTACGAGCAGTACTTC.